The clone carrying this T cell receptor (beta chain) has only a few counts. Its cognate antigen is unknown. The gene symbols are mouse symbols. These data originate in a study of tissue T cells after allogeneic stem cell transplantation. Study-wide findings and caveats: The patient cohort was small and clinically heterogeneous, with limited sampling depth.

Clones were sequenced by immunoSEQ multiplex PCR, and TCRdb holds only the in-frame ones, with some missing. Of roughly 1,400 clones in the sample, under 55% are singletons; the top ten hold over 25%. Time point denoted: mouse harvest day 14 after allogeneic transplant. Mouse grafts combined 10^7 T-cell-depleted bone marrow cells with 10^6 splenic CD5+ T cells. This mouse GVHD model was MHC-mismatched B6 to BALB/c, profiled day 7 or 14. The receptor was isolated from a female BALB/c mouse given C57BL/6 T cells with graft-versus-host disease after an allogeneic hematopoietic cell transplant. Sample: liver tissue.

The CDR3 sequence is CASSDDRDYAEQFF. The part of the CDR3 DNA that was read is TGTGCCAGCAGTGATGACAGGGACTATGCTGAGCAGTTC. The gene calls are TRBV13-1 and TRBJ2-1; D is perhaps TRBD1 (6 bases). Read data end 1 residue before the CDR3 end; the end is taken from the germline J gene. This CDR3 has 14 amino acids. Germline V lookup: CDR1 NSHNY, CDR2 SYGAGN. V was pared by 0 bases and J by 2 bases, with 6 bases between.